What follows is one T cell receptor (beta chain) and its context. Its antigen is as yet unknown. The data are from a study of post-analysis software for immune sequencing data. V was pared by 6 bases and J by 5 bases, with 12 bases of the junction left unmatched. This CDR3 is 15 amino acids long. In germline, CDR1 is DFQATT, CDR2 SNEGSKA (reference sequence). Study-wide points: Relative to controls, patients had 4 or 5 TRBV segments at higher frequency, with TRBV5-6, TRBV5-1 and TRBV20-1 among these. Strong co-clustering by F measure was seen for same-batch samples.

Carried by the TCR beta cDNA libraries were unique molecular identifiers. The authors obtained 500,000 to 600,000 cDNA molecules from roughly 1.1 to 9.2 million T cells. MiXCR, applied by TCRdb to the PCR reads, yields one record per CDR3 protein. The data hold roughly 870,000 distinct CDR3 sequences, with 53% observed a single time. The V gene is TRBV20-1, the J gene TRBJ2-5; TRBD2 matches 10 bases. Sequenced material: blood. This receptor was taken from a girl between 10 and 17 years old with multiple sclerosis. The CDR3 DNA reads TGCAGTGCCTCCCCCCTAGCGGGAGTGGGGGAGACCCAGTACTTC. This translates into CSASPLAGVGETQYF.